Included here is one T cell receptor (beta chain) sequence, with context. Clones were sequenced by immunoSEQ multiplex PCR, and TCRdb holds only the in-frame ones, with some missing. The repertoire holds around 150,000 clones, with around 73% as singletons. This sample stems from a study of blood T cell repertoires in COVID-19. Study background: Sites in the United States, Italy and Spain provided acute and convalescent COVID-19 samples.

This CDR3 has 13 residues. Germline V lookup: CDR1 SQVTM, CDR2 ANQGSEA. J lost 6 bases, V lost 2 bases, and 3 bases had no gene match. The clonotype comes from a man aged 55 to 70 who had recovered from COVID-19. The chain combines TRBV29-1 with TRBJ2-1; TRBD1 aligns across 8 bases. Sequencing used peripheral blood. The CDR3 nucleotides are TGCAGCGTTGAAACCACAGGGGGCAATGAGCAGTTCTTC. It encodes CSVETTGGNEQFF.